Presented here are 5 T cell receptor beta chains from one specimen sequenced in a study of T cell repertoires in cytomegalovirus infection. Via MiXCR, TCRdb re-called the reads, giving one row per CDR3 protein. The sample contains about 900,000 distinct CDR3 sequences, roughly 31% of which appear only once. Their antigens are not known. Sample: cultured CD8+ T cells from PBMCs, taken from culture after CMV antigen stimulation. These receptors all come from a human donor in good health (CMV status not recorded). Some clones in this sample may be carry-over from other donors' samples.

The rearrangement joins TRBV12-3 or TRBV12-4 to TRBJ2-3; 8 nucleotides align to TRBD1. V gave up 8 bases and J gave up 4 bases; unmatched junction bases: 5. The CDR3 has 13 amino acids. This CDR3 is CASRQGWADTQYF. The CDR3 DNA sequence: TGTGCCAGCCGACAGGGGTGGGCAGATACGCAGTATTTT.

The chain is built from TRBV4-1 and TRBJ2-3; the match to TRBD2 covers 10 bases. This CDR3 spans 14 amino acids. The junction had 2 bases not matched to a gene; V was cut back by 1 base and J by 7 bases. CDR1 and CDR2 (germline): MGHRA, YSYEKL. The CDR3, as DNA: TGCGCCAGCAGCCAAGGAGCGGGGGGGTATACGCAGTATTTT. Its translation is CASSQGAGGYTQYF.

This clonotype has just a few counts. V usage is TRBV12-3 or TRBV12-4 and J usage is TRBJ2-2; D is perhaps TRBD2 (7 bases). This CDR3 is 14 amino acids long. V was cut by 7 bases and J by 8 bases, with 17 bases left in between. The CDR3, as DNA: TGTGCCAGCAACTCAAGGGGGGGCCAGGGGGAGCTGTTTTTT. Amino acid sequence: CASNSRGGQGELFF.

The CDR3: CASSHQGQITEAFF. CDR3 sequence (DNA): TGCGCCAGCAGCCACCAGGGACAAATCACTGAAGCTTTCTTT. This chain joins TRBV4-1 and TRBJ1-1; a weak D match, TRBD1 (6 bases). The CDR3 consists of 14 residues. V shed 3 bases and J shed 4 bases, with 12 bases lying between them. Per germline, CDR1 MGHRA and CDR2 YSYEKL.

This clonotype was detected a few times. The V gene is TRBV7-6, the J gene TRBJ2-5; 9 nucleotides match TRBD2. The CDR3 covers 16 residues. Germline V gene lookup returns CDR1 SGHVS and CDR2 FNYEAQ. V dropped 1 base and J dropped 0; count of bases not matched to a gene: 3. The CDR3 loop is CASSLDSGGYQETQYF. The CDR3 coding sequence is TGTGCCAGCAGCTTAGACAGCGGGGGGTACCAAGAGACCCAGTACTTC. Full variable domain (outside the CDR3, taken from reference TRBV7-6 and TRBJ2-5): GAGVSQSPRYKVTKRGQDVALRCDPISGHVSLYWYRQALGQGPEFLTYFNYEAQQDKSGLPNDRFSAERPEGSISTLTIQRTEQRDSAMYRCASSLDSGGYQETQYFGPGTRLLVL.